This TCR beta chain originates from a study of T cell changes during pregnancy in multiple sclerosis. Measured with immunoSEQ multiplex PCR; TCRdb has only the in-frame clones, and not every one. The table shows 91,000 or so clones, with around 94% occurring only once. The V gene's germline CDR1 is GTSNPN and CDR2 SVGIG (reference sequence). The CDR3 spans 13 residues. V was clipped by 3 bases and J by 3 bases; unmatched bases: 1. The chain has TRBV30 and TRBJ2-7, with 11 bases fitting TRBD2. This sequence originates from a female donor with multiple sclerosis, enrolled in a pregnancy study. This specimen was peripheral blood, taken after pregnancy. The CDR3 bases are TGTGCCTGGAGCGGGACTAGCGGCTACGAGCAGTACTTC. Amino acids: CAWSGTSGYEQYF. Complete variable domain (other parts from reference TRBV30 and TRBJ2-7): SQTIHQWPATLVQPVGSPLSLECTVEGTSNPNLYWYRQAAGRGLQLLFYSVGIGQISSEVPQNLSASRPQDRQFILSSKKLLLSDSGFYLCAWSGTSGYEQYFGPGTRLTVT.